One sample yielded the 7 T cell receptor beta chains listed below, sequenced in a study of graft-versus-host responses after intestinal transplantation. Some clones are missing from TCRdb's copy, which holds only in-frame ones; the method was immunoSEQ multiplex PCR. The top ten hold 0.5% of the sample, which has 90,000 to 95,000 clones, about 91% seen once. Their specific antigens are unknown. The sample here was unstimulated CD8+ T cells sorted from spleen or lymph node cells, taken before intestinal transplant. The receptors were sampled from a human donor who received an intestinal transplant.

The chain is built from TRBV27 and TRBJ2-7; a possible D gene is TRBD1 (6 bases). The V and J ends lost 4 bases and 7 bases respectively, with 11 bases between them. Germline-derived CDR1 and CDR2 are MNHEY and SMNVEV (reference sequence). This CDR3 is 12 amino acids long. The CDR3 region is CASSSTGQEQYF. The CDR3 coding sequence is TGTGCCAGCAGTTCTACCGGACAGGAGCAGTACTTC.

The chain is built from TRBV9 and TRBJ2-1; 10 bases are a match to TRBD2. With V trimmed by 3 bases and J by 3 bases, 6 bases remained unmatched. Germline CDR1 SGDLS, CDR2 YYNGEE. The CDR3 spans 16 residues. CDR3 in DNA: TGTGCCAGCAGCGCCAAGACTAGCGGGCGCTACAATGAGCAGTTCTTC. Protein sequence: CASSAKTSGRYNEQFF.

This rearrangement joins TRBV19 to TRBJ2-1; D is perhaps TRBD2 (6 bases). This CDR3 has 15 amino acids. Per germline, CDR1 LNHDA and CDR2 SQIVND (reference sequence). Deletions cut 2 bases from V and 2 bases from J, with 10 bases between. The CDR3 here is CASSIMGGTYNEQFF. The CDR3 bases are TGTGCCAGTAGTATAATGGGGGGAACCTACAATGAGCAGTTCTTC.

The chain is built from TRBV7-9 and TRBJ2-2; 11 bases line up with TRBD2. Germline CDR1 reads SEHNR; CDR2 reads FQNEAQ (reference sequence). V lost 5 bases to trimming and J lost 1 base; unmatched junction nucleotides: 3. CDR3 length equals 16 residues. The chain's CDR3 is CASSTGLAGNTGELFF. In DNA form, the CDR3 reads TGTGCCAGCAGCACCGGACTAGCGGGGAACACCGGGGAGCTGTTTTTT.

The DNA of the CDR3 is TGTGCCAGCAGCTTTTACACAGGGTCCTACGAGCAGTACTTC. Translated: CASSFYTGSYEQYF. V is TRBV11-2 and J is TRBJ2-7; D perhaps matches TRBD1 (6 bases). Germline CDR1 is SGHAT and CDR2 is FQNNGV. Trimming pared 3 bases from V and 1 base from J, leaving 10 bases between. CDR3 length: 14 residues.

The CDR3 region has the DNA TGTGCCAGCTCCCCTCCAGGACTAGTCTTGGAGACCCAGTACTTC. Translation: CASSPPGLVLETQYF. The J gene is TRBJ2-5, the V gene TRBV7-9; 7 nucleotides match TRBD2. V trimming: 8 bases; J trimming: 5 bases; junction bases outside the gene matches: 14. CDR3 length: 15 amino acids. The germline V gene encodes CDR1 SEHNR and CDR2 FQNEAQ (reference sequence).

This sequence joins TRBV2 and TRBJ2-3; 12 bases are shared with TRBD2. V shed 5 bases, J shed 3 bases, and the junction held 3 bases outside the gene matches. Germline V gives CDR1 SNHLY, CDR2 FYNNEI. The CDR3 is 15 amino acids. CDR3 residues: CASSHGLAGTDTQYF. The DNA for the CDR3 is TGTGCCAGCAGTCACGGACTAGCGGGAACAGATACGCAGTATTTT.